These 30 T cell receptor beta chains originate from one sample sequenced in a study of a mutant IDH1 vaccine in newly diagnosed glioma. Regarding time point: week 23, last vaccination. Vaccination used 300 ug of mutant IDH1 20-mer peptide per dose, with topical imiquimod. Only in-frame clones appear in the TCRdb table, and some are missing; sequencing was by immunoSEQ multiplex PCR. The top ten hold about an eighth of the sample, which has approximately 70,000 clones, approximately 84% seen once. Antigens for these TCRs are unknown. Sequencing was performed on PBMCs, taken from a glioma patient whose treatment included an IDH1 peptide vaccine. These TCRs come from a man between 18 and 29 years old with glioma.

The chain has TRBV5-4 and TRBJ2-1, with 9 bases aligning to TRBD2. The CDR3 has 16 amino acids. Germline lookup yields CDR1 SGHNT and CDR2 YYREEE (reference sequence). The V gene end was trimmed by 2 bases and the J gene end by 3 bases; junction bases not matched to a gene: 6. CDR3 protein: CASSFARGGDYNEQFF. CDR3 nucleotide sequence: TGTGCCAGCAGCTTTGCGCGGGGGGGCGACTACAATGAGCAGTTCTTC.

The chain combines TRBV6-5 with TRBJ2-7; D is perhaps TRBD1 (6 bases). The CDR3 runs 16 residues. Germline V gene sequence: CDR1 MNHEY, CDR2 SVGAGI. Trimming removed 2 bases at V and 3 bases at J, with 17 bases between. The CDR3 region is CASSYPDSTGIYEQYF. As DNA, the CDR3 is TGTGCCAGCAGTTACCCGGATTCGACAGGAATCTACGAGCAGTACTTC.

This chain joins TRBV6-5 and TRBJ1-2; TRBD1 is a possible D gene (6 bases). Trimming cost V 5 bases and J 6 bases, with 19 bases left between them. The CDR3 loop spans 15 amino acids. Germline V gene lookup returns CDR1 MNHEY and CDR2 SVGAGI. CDR3 protein: CASSRNFRGINGYTF. In DNA form, the CDR3 reads TGTGCCAGCAGTCGAAATTTCAGGGGAATCAATGGCTACACCTTC.

The genes are TRBV5-6 and TRBJ1-2; tentatively, D is TRBD1 (5 bases). CDR3 size: 15 residues. In germline, CDR1 is SGHDT, CDR2 YYEEEE. Between the trimmed V and J ends, which lost 2 bases and 8 bases, there was a span of 19 bases. The CDR3 sequence is CASSFRRKGPGGYTF. The CDR3 nucleotides are TGTGCCAGCAGCTTTCGGCGGAAGGGGCCTGGAGGCTACACCTTC. Full variable domain (rest looked up from reference TRBV5-6 and TRBJ1-2): DAGVTQSPTHLIKTRGQQVTLRCSPKSGHDTVSWYQQALGQGPQFIFQYYEEEERQRGNFPDRFSGHQFPNYSSELNVNALLLGDSALYLCASSFRRKGPGGYTFGSGTRLTVV.

J is TRBJ2-1 and V is TRBV5-1; tentatively, D is TRBD1 (5 bases). CDR3 length: 16 residues. CDR1 is SGHRS and CDR2 is YFSETQ in the germline V gene. V lost 1 base and J 0 bases, leaving 11 bases between the germline ends. The CDR3 protein is CASSLRQTYSYNEQFF. DNA for the CDR3: TGCGCCAGCAGCTTGAGACAGACTTACTCCTACAATGAGCAGTTCTTC. Variable domain in full (rest from reference TRBV5-1 and TRBJ2-1): KAGVTQTPRYLIKTRGQQVTLSCSPISGHRSVSWYQQTPGQGLQFLFEYFSETQRNKGNFPGRFSGRQFSNSRSEMNVSTLELGDSALYLCASSLRQTYSYNEQFFGPGTRLTVL.

This chain connects TRBV11-2 to TRBJ1-2; 8 bases are a match to TRBD1. Per the germline V gene, CDR1 is SGHAT and CDR2 is FQNNGV. Unmatched junction bases numbered 3, after V lost 1 base and J lost 5 bases. CDR3 length: 14 residues. CDR3 sequence reads: CASSLGQGRYGYTF. Here the CDR3 DNA reads TGTGCCAGCAGCTTAGGACAGGGGCGATATGGCTACACCTTC.

This chain joins TRBV30 and TRBJ2-1, with TRBD2 matching 12 bases. Looked up from germline, CDR1 is GTSNPN and CDR2 is SVGIG (reference sequence). The CDR3 is 14 amino acids. The trim removed 2 bases at V and 9 bases at J, leaving 5 bases unmatched. The CDR3 nucleotides read TGTGCCTGGAGTCCGACTAGCGGGAGAACTGAGCAGTTCTTC. Its translation is CAWSPTSGRTEQFF.

The chain recombines TRBV10-2 with TRBJ2-1, with D perhaps matching TRBD2 (6 bases). CDR3 size: 14 residues. Germline values: CDR1 WSHSY, CDR2 SAAADI. V lost 4 bases and J 7 bases, leaving 14 bases between the germline ends. This CDR3 is CASSGRDLGNEQFF. CDR3 bases: TGCGCCAGCAGTGGGAGGGACCTGGGGAATGAGCAGTTCTTC.

The table lists this clone with a few counts. The chain combines TRBV28 with TRBJ2-7; D possibly corresponds to TRBD1 (6 bases). V shed 6 bases and J shed 2 bases, with 14 bases lying between them. Germline CDR1 MDHEN, CDR2 SYDVKM. CDR3 length equals 14 residues. CDR3 DNA sequence: TGTGCCAGCAGGGCCCAGGGGACCACCTACGAGCAGTACTTC. Its protein product is CASRAQGTTYEQYF.

This chain uses TRBV7-3 with TRBJ1-2; D is possibly TRBD1 (6 bases). Looked up from germline, CDR1 is SGHTA and CDR2 is FQGTGA. The CDR3 extends over 13 amino acids. V gave up 5 bases and J gave up 2 bases, with 9 bases separating them. The CDR3 nucleotides read TGTGCCAGCAGCCCCGGACAGAACTATGGCTACACCTTC. It specifies CASSPGQNYGYTF.

V usage is TRBV19 and J usage is TRBJ1-4; D uncertain. Germline V gene sequence: CDR1 LNHDA, CDR2 SQIVND (reference sequence). The CDR3 has 16 amino acids. The V end lost 5 bases, the J end lost 8 bases, and 21 bases lay between the germline ends. CDR3 residues: CASSEFWGDLGEKLFF. The CDR3 DNA is TGTGCCAGTAGTGAATTTTGGGGAGACCTGGGAGAAAAACTGTTTTTT.

The chain employs TRBV5-1 and TRBJ2-3; the match to TRBD2 covers 12 bases. V gave up 2 bases and J gave up 2 bases; unmatched junction bases: 6. The germline V gene encodes CDR1 SGHRS and CDR2 YFSETQ. This CDR3 comprises 17 residues. CDR3 bases: TGCGCCAGCAGCTTAATCGGACTAGCGGGGACCACAGATACGCAGTATTTT. Amino acid sequence: CASSLIGLAGTTDTQYF.

The J gene is TRBJ1-1, the V gene TRBV7-6; D is perhaps TRBD1 (5 bases). The V end was cut by 5 bases, the J end by 1 base, with 20 bases between. In germline, CDR1 is SGHVS, CDR2 FNYEAQ. This CDR3 is built from 17 residues. CDR3 protein: CASSRTEGLPQNTEAFF. The CDR3 nucleotides read TGTGCCAGCAGCAGAACCGAGGGACTCCCCCAGAACACTGAAGCTTTCTTT.

V and J are TRBV5-6 and TRBJ2-7, with 11 bases aligning to TRBD2. The CDR3 has 13 residues. In germline, CDR1 is SGHDT, CDR2 YYEEEE. V shed 5 bases and J 4 bases; nucleotides not matched to a gene: 2. The CDR3, as DNA: TGTGCCAGCAGTTGGACTAGCGGGTACGAGCAGTACTTC. Residues: CASSWTSGYEQYF.

This chain uses TRBV7-3 with TRBJ2-1; TRBD1 matches 7 bases. The J segment lost 3 bases and the V segment lost 4 bases, leaving 12 bases of the junction unmatched. The CDR3 runs to 17 residues. From germline, CDR1 is SGHTA and CDR2 FQGTGA. The CDR3 is CASSSATGPTVYNEQFF. Written as DNA, the CDR3 is TGTGCCAGCAGCTCCGCGACAGGGCCCACCGTCTACAATGAGCAGTTCTTC.

The chain is built from TRBV5-5 and TRBJ1-4; TRBD1 aligns across 7 bases. Losses at the gene ends were 3 bases for V and 0 bases for J; bases not matched to a gene: 11. The germline V gene encodes CDR1 SGHKS and CDR2 YYEKEE (reference sequence). This CDR3 is 18 amino acids long. CDR3 residues: CASSSPRGQGATNEKLFF. The CDR3 DNA sequence: TGTGCCAGCAGCTCTCCTCGGGGGCAGGGGGCAACTAATGAAAAACTGTTTTTT.

The rearrangement joins TRBV28 to TRBJ2-7, with D tentatively TRBD2 (7 bases). CDR1 and CDR2 from the germline V gene are MDHEN and SYDVKM. This CDR3 region has 14 residues. Trimming took 1 base from V and 5 from J, leaving 12 bases between them. DNA for the CDR3: TGTGCCAGCAGTTTATACCGGGGGGCAGACGAGCAGTACTTC. This encodes CASSLYRGADEQYF. Together with reference TRBV28 and TRBJ2-7, the CDR3 gives the full variable domain: DVKVTQSSRYLVKRTGEKVFLECVQDMDHENMFWYRQDPGLGLRLIYFSYDVKMKEKGDIPEGYSVSREKKERFSLILESASTNQTSMYLCASSLYRGADEQYFGPGTRLTVT.

This rearrangement joins TRBV6-5 to TRBJ1-5; 8 bases match TRBD1. V trimming: 4 bases; J trimming: 5 bases; junction bases outside the gene matches: 7. Looked up from germline, CDR1 is MNHEY and CDR2 is SVGAGI. The CDR3 has 15 amino acids. The CDR3 reads CASSSNRGWDQPQHF. CDR3 nucleotides: TGTGCCAGCAGTTCAAACAGGGGGTGGGATCAGCCCCAGCATTTT.

The count of this clone is one. The chain employs TRBV19 and TRBJ1-1; a possible D gene is TRBD1 (5 bases). The germline V and J ends were trimmed by 6 bases and 7 bases, with 15 bases remaining between them. The length of the CDR3 is 13 residues. CDR1 LNHDA and CDR2 SQIVND come from the germline V gene (reference sequence). CDR3 in amino acids: CASSPRGEGEAFF. The CDR3 DNA follows: TGTGCCAGTAGCCCAAGGGGTGAGGGTGAAGCTTTCTTT. Supplemented by reference TRBV19 and TRBJ1-1, the full variable domain reads DGGITQSPKYLFRKEGQNVTLSCEQNLNHDAMYWYRQDPGQGLRLIYYSQIVNDFQKGDIAEGYSVSREKKESFPLTVTSAQKNPTAFYLCASSPRGEGEAFFGQGTRLTVV.

The chain carries TRBV6-1 and TRBJ1-4; TRBD1 might be the D (5 bases). The germline V and J ends were trimmed by 4 bases and 4 bases, with 13 bases remaining between them. Per germline, CDR1 MNHNS and CDR2 SASEGT. This CDR3 comprises 15 residues. CDR3 DNA: TGTGCCAGCAGTGTAGCCGGGACCTATAATGAAAAACTGTTTTTT. It codes for CASSVAGTYNEKLFF.

The rearrangement joins TRBV7-2 to TRBJ1-2; D not certain. CDR3 size: 15 residues. Germline V gene lookup returns CDR1 SGHTA and CDR2 FQGNSA. Trimming pared 0 bases from V and 0 bases from J, leaving 8 bases between. CDR3 bases: TGTGCCAGCAGCTTAGCGGGAAAAGCTAACTATGGCTACACCTTC. Protein product: CASSLAGKANYGYTF.

V is TRBV2 and J is TRBJ2-7, with a tentative D call TRBD1 (5 bases). This CDR3 contains 14 residues. CDR1 and CDR2 from the germline V gene are SNHLY and FYNNEI. Trimming shortened V by 4 bases and J by 1 base, and 11 bases separated the two germline ends. The CDR3 sequence: CASSATVVSYEQYF. As DNA, the CDR3 is TGTGCCAGCAGTGCGACAGTAGTTTCCTACGAGCAGTACTTC.

This clone was seen a handful of times. The chain carries TRBV6-6 and TRBJ1-1, with D unresolved. The CDR3 has 14 residues. CDR1 and CDR2 from the germline V gene are MNHNY and SVGAGI (reference sequence). V lost 4 bases, J lost 3 bases, and 12 bases lay in between. In DNA form, the CDR3 reads TGTGCCAGCAGTTTCCCCTCAGGAGACACTGAAGCTTTCTTT. Protein product: CASSFPSGDTEAFF.

This clone has just a few counts. The gene calls are TRBV7-9 and TRBJ1-1; perhaps TRBD1 as D (5 bases). This CDR3 is built from 11 residues. The V gene's germline CDR1 is SEHNR and CDR2 FQNEAQ (reference sequence). V shed 8 bases and J shed 7 bases, with 11 bases lying between them. DNA for the CDR3: TGTGCCAGCGGGGGTAGAGTTGAAGCTTTCTTT. Its protein is CASGGRVEAFF.

The J gene is TRBJ2-1, the V gene TRBV10-1; no clear D. From germline, CDR1 is WNHNN and CDR2 SYGVQD (reference sequence). There are 11 residues in the CDR3. Trimming pared 9 bases from V and 8 bases from J, leaving 11 bases between. The CDR3 bases are TGCGCCAGTTGGGGAAGGGATGAGCAGTTCTTC. Translation gives CASWGRDEQFF.

CDR3 DNA sequence: TGTGCCAGCTCACCACCCCAGGGCACCGGGGAGCTGTTTTTT. Protein product: CASSPPQGTGELFF. This rearrangement joins TRBV18 to TRBJ2-2; the D gene is possibly TRBD1 (5 bases). The CDR3 sequence is 14 residues long. Deletions cut 0 bases from V and 4 bases from J, with 6 bases between. The V gene's germline CDR1 is KGHSH and CDR2 LQKENI.

J is TRBJ2-3 and V is TRBV4-3; maybe TRBD2 (5 bases). Germline loops: CDR1 LGHNA, CDR2 YSLEER. Trimming stripped 1 base from V and 7 bases from J, with 9 bases between. This CDR3 spans 13 amino acids. CDR3 DNA: TGCGCCAGCAGCCAAGCGAACGGGAATACGCAGTATTTT. As protein: CASSQANGNTQYF.

This clone turned up a few times. This rearrangement joins TRBV7-9 to TRBJ1-1; no clear D. Germline values: CDR1 SEHNR, CDR2 FQNEAQ (reference sequence). The CDR3 length is 13 residues. The ends were cut back, 3 bases at V and 1 base at J, with 6 bases in the middle. In DNA, the CDR3 is TGTGCCAGCAGCTTTCCCAGGAACACTGAAGCTTTCTTT. This translates into CASSFPRNTEAFF.

The rearrangement links TRBV4-2 to TRBJ2-5; no definite D call. Per germline, CDR1 LGHNA and CDR2 YNFKEQ. The V end was cut by 1 base, the J end by 1 base, with 13 bases between. CDR3 size: 16 residues. This CDR3 reads CASSQASPGLQETQYF. DNA for the CDR3: TGTGCCAGCAGCCAAGCCTCACCGGGCCTCCAAGAGACCCAGTACTTC.

This rearrangement joins TRBV29-1 to TRBJ2-7; unclear D gene. This CDR3 contains 13 residues. Looked up from germline, CDR1 is SQVTM and CDR2 is ANQGSEA. Trimming pared 6 bases from V and 4 bases from J, leaving 16 bases between. In DNA, the CDR3 is TGCAGCGTCTCCTCCGGGTCCCTATACGAGCAGTACTTC. Its translation is CSVSSGSLYEQYF.